This T cell receptor (beta chain) was captured by sequencing in a study of blood T cell repertoires in COVID-19. Overall study: There were acute and convalescent COVID-19 samples, and they came from the United States, Italy and Spain.

Original handling: By means of reference gene primer amplification, nucleated cell counts were estimated. Sequencing was performed with immunoSEQ multiplex PCR; in TCRdb, only in-frame clones are kept and a portion is missing. Clone size and the V and J calls come from that table; the DNA yielded D and trimming. Of about 68,000 clones detected, 85% appear once; the ten largest clones hold more than 20%. This CDR3 comprises 14 residues. V gave up 4 bases and J gave up 5 bases, with 14 bases separating them. Germline CDR1 reads SGHTA; CDR2 reads FQGTGA. The specimen sequenced was peripheral blood. The TCR was taken from a middle-aged man with acute or convalescent COVID-19. The chain combines TRBV7-3 with TRBJ2-5; D is perhaps TRBD1 (6 bases). The CDR3 here is CASSSGQRGETQYF. CDR3 nucleotide sequence: TGTGCCAGCAGCTCAGGACAGAGGGGGGAGACCCAGTACTTC.